This TCR beta chain was sequenced during a study of cytomegalovirus exposure and HLA in healthy donors. The study, taken as a whole, reports: Most TCR sequences were rare, but some public TCRs occurred in many donors.

Primers included in the PCR were 60 Vbeta and 13 Jbeta primers. Data came from immunoSEQ multiplex PCR; TCRdb stores just in-frame clones and leaves some out. The repertoire includes tens of thousands of clones, approximately 70% of them detected once, and roughly 5.5% sits in the top ten. CDR1 is SGDLS and CDR2 is YYNGEE in the germline V gene. The CDR3 has 15 residues. Unmatched junction bases numbered 3, after V lost 2 bases and J lost 1 base. With regard to this clone: Antigen unknown.

The receptor comes from a man in his fifties or sixties in good health and CMV-seronegative. The sample taken for sequencing was PBMCs. This sequence joins TRBV9 and TRBJ2-3, with 8 bases aligning to TRBD2. CDR3 coding DNA: TGTGCCAGCAGCGTGCTCGGGGGGGGCACAGATACGCAGTATTTT. Encoded protein: CASSVLGGGTDTQYF.